The clone carrying this TCR beta chain has a count of ten or more. The germline V and J ends were trimmed by 6 bases and 4 bases, with 9 bases remaining between them. Germline V gene data show CDR1 as ENHRY and CDR2 as SYGVKD. CDR3 length: 12 amino acids. TCRdb analysed the 5' RACE reads with MiXCR anew, one entry per CDR3 protein. The top ten hold around 12% of the sample, which has 600,000 to 850,000 distinct CDR3 sequences, around a sixth seen once. This entry is derived from a study of identical twins. The data also belong to a second study, concerning T cells expressing NK-cell markers. That source notes: The eight sequenced donors comprised seven who were HCMV-seropositive and one who was seronegative.

This clonotype was sampled from a woman younger than 35 in good health. This chain joins TRBV10-3 and TRBJ2-5, with D unresolved. Sequenced material: PBMCs. CDR3 nucleotides: TGTGCCATCAGCGTCGACGGAGAGACCCAGTACTTC. This codes for CAISVDGETQYF.